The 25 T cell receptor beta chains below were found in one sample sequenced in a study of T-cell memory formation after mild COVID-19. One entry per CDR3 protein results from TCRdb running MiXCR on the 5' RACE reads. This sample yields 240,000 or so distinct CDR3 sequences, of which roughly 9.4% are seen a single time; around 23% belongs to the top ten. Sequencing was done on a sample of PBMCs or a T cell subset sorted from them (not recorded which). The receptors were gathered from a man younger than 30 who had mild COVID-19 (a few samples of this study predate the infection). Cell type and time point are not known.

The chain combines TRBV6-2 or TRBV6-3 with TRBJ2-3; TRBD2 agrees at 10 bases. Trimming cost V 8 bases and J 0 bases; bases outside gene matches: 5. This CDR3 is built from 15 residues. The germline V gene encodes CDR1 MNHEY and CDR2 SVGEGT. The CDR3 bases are TGTGCCAGCGCCGGACTAGCGGACAGCACAGATACGCAGTATTTT. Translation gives CASAGLADSTDTQYF.

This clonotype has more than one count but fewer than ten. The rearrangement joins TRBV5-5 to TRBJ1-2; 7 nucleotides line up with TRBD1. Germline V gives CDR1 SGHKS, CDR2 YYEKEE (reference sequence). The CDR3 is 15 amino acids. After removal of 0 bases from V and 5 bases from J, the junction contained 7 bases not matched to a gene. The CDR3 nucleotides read TGTGCCAGCAGCTTGGAGGACAGGCAGGGGTATGGCTACACCTTC. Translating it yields CASSLEDRQGYGYTF.

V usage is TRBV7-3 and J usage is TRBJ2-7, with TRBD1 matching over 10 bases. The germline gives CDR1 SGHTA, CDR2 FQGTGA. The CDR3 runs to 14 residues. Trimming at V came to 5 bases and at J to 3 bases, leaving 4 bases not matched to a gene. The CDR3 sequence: CASSHRTGGYEQYV. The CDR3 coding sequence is TGTGCCAGCAGCCATCGGACAGGGGGCTACGAGCAGTACGTC.

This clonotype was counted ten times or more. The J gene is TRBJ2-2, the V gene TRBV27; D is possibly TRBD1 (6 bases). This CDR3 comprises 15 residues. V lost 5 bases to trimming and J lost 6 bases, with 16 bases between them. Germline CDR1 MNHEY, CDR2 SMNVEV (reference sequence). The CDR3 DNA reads TGTGCCAGCAGTCTACAGGGAAGAGTGGCCGGGGAGCTGTTTTTT. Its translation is CASSLQGRVAGELFF.

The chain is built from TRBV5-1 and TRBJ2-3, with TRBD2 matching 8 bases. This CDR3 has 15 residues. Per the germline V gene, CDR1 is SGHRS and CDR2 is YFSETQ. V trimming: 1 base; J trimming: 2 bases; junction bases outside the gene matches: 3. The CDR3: CASSLPGGATDTQYF. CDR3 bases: TGCGCCAGCAGCTTGCCCGGGGGGGCCACAGATACGCAGTATTTT.

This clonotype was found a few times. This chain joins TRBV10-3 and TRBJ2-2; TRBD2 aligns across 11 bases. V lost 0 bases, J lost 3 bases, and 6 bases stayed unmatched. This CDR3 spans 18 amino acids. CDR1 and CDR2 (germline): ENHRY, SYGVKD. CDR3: CAISESSSGGTYTGELFF. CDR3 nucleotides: TGTGCCATCAGTGAGTCTTCTAGCGGGGGGACTTACACCGGGGAGCTGTTTTTT.

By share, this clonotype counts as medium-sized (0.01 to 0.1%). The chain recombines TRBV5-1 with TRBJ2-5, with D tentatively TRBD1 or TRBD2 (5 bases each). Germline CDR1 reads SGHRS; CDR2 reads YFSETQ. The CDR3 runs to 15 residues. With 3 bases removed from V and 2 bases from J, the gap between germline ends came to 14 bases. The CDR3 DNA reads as TGCGCCAGCAGCTGGAGAGGGACGCGTCAAGAGACCCAGTACTTC. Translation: CASSWRGTRQETQYF.

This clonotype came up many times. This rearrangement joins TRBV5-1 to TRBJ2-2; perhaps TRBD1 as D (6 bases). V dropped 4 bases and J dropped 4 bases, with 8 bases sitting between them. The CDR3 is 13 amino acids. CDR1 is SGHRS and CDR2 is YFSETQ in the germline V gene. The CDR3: CASSPQGTGELFF. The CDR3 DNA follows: TGCGCCAGCAGCCCACAGGGCACCGGGGAGCTGTTTTTT.

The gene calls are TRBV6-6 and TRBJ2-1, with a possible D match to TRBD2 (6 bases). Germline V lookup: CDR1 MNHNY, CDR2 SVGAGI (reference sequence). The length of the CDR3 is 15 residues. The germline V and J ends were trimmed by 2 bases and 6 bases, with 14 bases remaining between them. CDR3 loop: CASSYGGADLNEQFF. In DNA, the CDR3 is TGTGCCAGCAGTTACGGCGGGGCGGACCTCAATGAGCAGTTCTTC.

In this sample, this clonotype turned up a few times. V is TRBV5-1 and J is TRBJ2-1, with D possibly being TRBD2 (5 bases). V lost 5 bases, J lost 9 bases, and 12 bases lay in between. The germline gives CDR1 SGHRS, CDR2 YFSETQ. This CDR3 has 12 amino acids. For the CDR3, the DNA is TGCGCCAGCAGGGGAGTGGGATCTGAGCAGTTCTTC. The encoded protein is CASRGVGSEQFF.

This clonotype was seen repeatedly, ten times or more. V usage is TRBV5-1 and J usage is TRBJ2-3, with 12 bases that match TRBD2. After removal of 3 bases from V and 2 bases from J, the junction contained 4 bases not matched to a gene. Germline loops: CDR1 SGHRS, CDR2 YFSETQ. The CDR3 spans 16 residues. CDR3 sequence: CASSSLAGGPTDTQYF. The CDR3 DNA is TGCGCCAGCAGCTCACTAGCGGGGGGCCCCACAGATACGCAGTATTTT.

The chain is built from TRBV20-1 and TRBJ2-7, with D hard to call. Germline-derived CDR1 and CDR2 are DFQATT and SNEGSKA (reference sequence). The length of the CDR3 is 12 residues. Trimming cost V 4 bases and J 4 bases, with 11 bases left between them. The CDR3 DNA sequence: TGCAGTGCTACCGGGCCCCGGTACGAGCAGTACTTC. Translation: CSATGPRYEQYF.

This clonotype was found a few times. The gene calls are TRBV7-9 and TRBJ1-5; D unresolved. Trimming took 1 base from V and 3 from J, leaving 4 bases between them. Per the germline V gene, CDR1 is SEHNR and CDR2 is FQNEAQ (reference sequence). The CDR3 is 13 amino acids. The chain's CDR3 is CASSLDANQPQHF. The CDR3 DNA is TGTGCCAGCAGCTTAGATGCCAATCAGCCCCAGCATTTT.

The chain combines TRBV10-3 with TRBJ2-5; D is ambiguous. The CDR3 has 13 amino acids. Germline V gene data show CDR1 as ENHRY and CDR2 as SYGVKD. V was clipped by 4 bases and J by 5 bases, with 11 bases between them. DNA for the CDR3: TGTGCCATCAGTGGCTCCCTTCGGGAGACCCAGTACTTC. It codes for CAISGSLRETQYF.

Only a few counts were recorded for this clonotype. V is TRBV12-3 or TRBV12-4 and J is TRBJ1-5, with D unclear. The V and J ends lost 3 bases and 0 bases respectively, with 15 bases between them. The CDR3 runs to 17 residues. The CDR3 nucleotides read TGTGCCAGCAGTTTGGCCCGGTCACTTATTAGCAATCAGCCCCAGCATTTT. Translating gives CASSLARSLISNQPQHF.

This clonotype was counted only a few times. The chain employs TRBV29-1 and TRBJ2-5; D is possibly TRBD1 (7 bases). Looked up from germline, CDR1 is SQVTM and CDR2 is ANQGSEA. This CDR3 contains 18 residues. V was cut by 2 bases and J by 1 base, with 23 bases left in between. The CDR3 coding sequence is TGCAGCGTTGAACCCATCCCGGGGGTAAAGGGGGCCCAAGAGACCCAGTACTTC. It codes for CSVEPIPGVKGAQETQYF. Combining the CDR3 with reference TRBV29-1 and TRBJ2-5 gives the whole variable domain SAVISQKPSRDICQRGTSLTIQCQVDSQVTMMFWYRQQPGQSLTLIATANQGSEATYESGFVIDKFPISRPNLTFSTLTVSNMSPEDSSIYLCSVEPIPGVKGAQETQYFGPGTRLLVL.

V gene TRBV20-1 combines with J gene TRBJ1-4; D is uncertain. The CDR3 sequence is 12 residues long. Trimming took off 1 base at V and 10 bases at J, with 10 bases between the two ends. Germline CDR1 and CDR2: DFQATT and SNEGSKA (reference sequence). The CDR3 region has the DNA TGCAGTGCTAGAGGGGGAGCCGGAAAACTGTTTTTT. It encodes CSARGGAGKLFF.

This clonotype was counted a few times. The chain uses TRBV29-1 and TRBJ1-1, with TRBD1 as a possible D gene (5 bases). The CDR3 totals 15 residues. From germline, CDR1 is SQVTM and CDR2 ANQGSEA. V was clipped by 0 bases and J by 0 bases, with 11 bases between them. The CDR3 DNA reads TGCAGCGTTGAAGATCTTCCAGGGCTGAACACTGAAGCTTTCTTT. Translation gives CSVEDLPGLNTEAFF. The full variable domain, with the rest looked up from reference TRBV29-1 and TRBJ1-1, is SAVISQKPSRDICQRGTSLTIQCQVDSQVTMMFWYRQQPGQSLTLIATANQGSEATYESGFVIDKFPISRPNLTFSTLTVSNMSPEDSSIYLCSVEDLPGLNTEAFFGQGTRLTVV.

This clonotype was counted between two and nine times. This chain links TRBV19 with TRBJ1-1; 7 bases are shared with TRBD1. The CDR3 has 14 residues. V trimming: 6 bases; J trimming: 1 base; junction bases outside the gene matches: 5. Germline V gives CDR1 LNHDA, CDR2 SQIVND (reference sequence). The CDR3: CASRNRGGNTEAFF. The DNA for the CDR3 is TGTGCCAGTAGGAACAGGGGAGGGAACACTGAAGCTTTCTTT.

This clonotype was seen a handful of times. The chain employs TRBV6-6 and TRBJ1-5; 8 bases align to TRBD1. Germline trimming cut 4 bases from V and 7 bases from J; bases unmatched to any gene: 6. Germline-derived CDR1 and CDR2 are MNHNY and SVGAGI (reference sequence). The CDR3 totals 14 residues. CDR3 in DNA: TGTGCCAGCAGTTCCCAGGACAGGGTACAGCCCCAGCATTTT. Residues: CASSSQDRVQPQHF.

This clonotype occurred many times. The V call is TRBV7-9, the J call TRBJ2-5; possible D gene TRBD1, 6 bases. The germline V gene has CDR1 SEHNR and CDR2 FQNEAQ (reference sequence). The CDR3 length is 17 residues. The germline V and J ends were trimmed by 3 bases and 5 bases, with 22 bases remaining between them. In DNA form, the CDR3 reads TGTGCCAGCAGCTTTCCGAGACAGGACCCCCTCAGGGAGACCCAGTACTTC. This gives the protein CASSFPRQDPLRETQYF.

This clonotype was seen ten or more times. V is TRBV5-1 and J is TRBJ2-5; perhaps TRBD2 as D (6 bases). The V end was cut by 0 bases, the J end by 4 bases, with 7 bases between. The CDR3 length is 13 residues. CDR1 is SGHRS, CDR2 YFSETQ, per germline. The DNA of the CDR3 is TGCGCCAGCAGCTTGGGACTAGGAGAGACCCAGTACTTC. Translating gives CASSLGLGETQYF.

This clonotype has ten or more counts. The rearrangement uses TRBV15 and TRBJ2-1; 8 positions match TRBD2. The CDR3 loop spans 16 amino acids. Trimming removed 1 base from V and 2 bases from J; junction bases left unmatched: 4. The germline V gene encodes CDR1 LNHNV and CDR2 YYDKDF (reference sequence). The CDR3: CATSRVIGGAYNEQFF. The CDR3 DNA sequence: TGTGCCACCAGCAGAGTTATCGGGGGGGCCTACAATGAGCAGTTCTTC.

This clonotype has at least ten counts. The CDR3 DNA reads TGTGCCTGGAGTGTACAAGCCTCCTATGGCTACACCTTC. This sequence encodes CAWSVQASYGYTF. J is TRBJ1-2 and V is TRBV30; D unresolved. This CDR3 has 13 residues. From germline, CDR1 is GTSNPN and CDR2 SVGIG (reference sequence). V gave up 0 bases and J gave up 4 bases, with 9 bases separating them.

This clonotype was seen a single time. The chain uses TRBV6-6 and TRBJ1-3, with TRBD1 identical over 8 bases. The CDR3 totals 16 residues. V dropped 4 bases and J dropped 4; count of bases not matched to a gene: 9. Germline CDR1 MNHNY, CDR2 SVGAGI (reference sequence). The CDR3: CASSLTQGARGNTIYF. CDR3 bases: TGTGCCAGCAGTTTAACCCAGGGGGCGCGGGGAAACACCATATATTTT.